Sequencing of this TCR beta chain was carried out in a study of cytomegalovirus exposure and HLA in healthy donors (dated by TCRdb to the late 2010s). Broadly, across the study: An earlier analysis of 587 of the donors reported under 300 Gb of sequence data and 100 million to 120 million unique TCR beta sequences obtained from around 170 million T cells. On average, around 240,000 unique TCR beta nucleotide sequences were sequenced per donor among more than 350 genotyped donors of the cohort, with 15% to 20% of those sequences being non-productive. The study aimed to test whether signatures of past pathogen exposure could be identified by cataloging public T cell receptors. Four to six DR-DQ haplotypes were handled as single units for association and clustering, since linkage in the cohort was strong. About 320 gigabases of sequencing data and 70 million to 85 million unique TCR sequences were included in an early release covering about 700 HLA-typed donors. The genetic ancestry cluster associated with self-reported Caucasian donors included around 76% of the approximately 400 genotyped donors. A later genetic analysis took genome-wide SNP genotypes for about 65% of the roughly 670 donors and used that subset as a discovery cohort. Every repertoire in the discovery cohort had been generated on one and the same sequencing platform. HLA typing included class I and class II loci at four-digit resolution. To predict cytomegalovirus infection status, the study brought together high-throughput TCR immunosequencing, statistical association of individual TCRs with disease status, and machine learning. To study patterns of TCR occurrence, a later analysis re-analyzed previously published TCR beta repertoires from several hundred donors and added high-resolution HLA genotyping. To decide whether each TCR beta V gene segment behaved as functional or pseudogenic, an earlier analysis of some 600 of the donors relied on high-throughput TCR beta sequencing. The number of donors typed differed by locus, with 629-630 for A, B, C, DRB1 and DQB1, 522 for DQA1, 600 to 610 for DPA1, and under 490 for DPB1. Along with the approximately 650-subject first cohort, a separate validation cohort of around 110 different subjects was used. Alongside the repertoire data, information on donor age, sex, ethnicity and CMV serostatus was compiled. The study profiled the T cell repertoires of 500 to 800 subjects by immunosequencing and related them to cytomegalovirus serostatus. Rather than drawing on any new phenotypic data, the later analysis identified candidate immune exposures from TCR beta sequences and the way those sequences occurred across donors.

The cohort was made up of 500 to 800 healthy bone marrow donors. Cohort members were all nominally healthy when sampled, although unrecorded immune exposures were likely present. The donor was CMV seronegative and belonged to the group of several hundred seronegative cohort members. A peripheral blood sample was provided by each donor, and peripheral blood mononuclear cells were used for TCR beta sequencing. The Qiagen DNeasy Blood Extraction Kit was used to extract genomic DNA from the blood cell samples. What the work shows at the level of the full study, not this receptor alone: Cytomegalovirus status was reported to be diagnosed by the classifier with high specificity and sensitivity in both the original and validation cohorts. Around 16 rarely observed V segments, including chromosome 9 orphons, were excluded from the earlier analysis of about 500 of the donors because counts were too low. Some IMGT-functional V segments, including TRBV6-2 and TRBV6-3, could not be distinguished by the 87-base-pair reads and were therefore excluded. The only immune exposure information available for the cohort was CMV serostatus. The authors suggested that the approach could potentially be generalized to other disease states and immunological phenotypes. In this cohort, only TCR beta chains were sequenced, and detectable features were limited by the absence of alpha or paired-chain data. V-gene and J-gene trimming of TCR beta chains was associated with a missense DCLRE1C variant in a later genetic analysis, and the association was replicated in an independent cohort. Assigning TCR associations to individual alleles was difficult when HLA alleles, especially DR and DQ, strongly co-occurred. At a false discovery rate of 0.05, a later analysis linked 15,000 to 20,000 TCR beta sequences to specific HLA alleles. According to a later analysis, most CMV-associated TCR beta chains appeared to be HLA-restricted, and the HLA associations seemed to be driven largely by CMV exposure. Compared with equally common non-associated chains, HLA-associated TCR beta chains in a later analysis were more clonally expanded and had lower generation probabilities. A later genetic analysis reported fewer N-insertions in productive TCRs among donors in an Asian-associated ancestry cluster than the approximately 700-donor mean. Three of the identified cytomegalovirus-associated TCR beta chains were confirmed in vitro to be specific for cytomegalovirus antigens. A further reported finding was that TCR beta sequences accurately predicted the HLA-A and HLA-B alleles for most subjects in the first cohort. Across donors, most TCR sequences were observed very rarely, whereas some public TCRs were present in many individuals. According to a later analysis, parvovirus B19, influenza, CMV and Epstein-Barr virus appeared linked to several top co-occurrence clusters. In an earlier analysis of 587 of the donors, most TCR beta V segments appeared in productive rearrangements about 90% or about 30% of the time, broadly matching IMGT annotations. In a later analysis, the rate of TCR association differed among HLA loci, with DRB1 alleles having the most associated TCRs and HLA-C alleles having the fewest. The study listed 150 to 200 TCR beta chains as associated with cytomegalovirus. Presence/absence analyses assumed roughly uniform sequencing depth across donors, an assumption that may not hold. A cluster of highly shared sequence variants was judged likely to represent a technical artifact of the sequencing pipeline. Because HLA typing was missing for some donors at each locus, association tests included only the typed subset. Correlated functional status among segregating V segments might be attributable to linkage disequilibrium, but an unknown experimental factor could not be ruled out.

This clone was found a few times. Its recognized antigen is unknown. Within one base of it there is no much larger clone, and no base qualities were kept. Trimming leaves V shorter by 4 bases and J shorter by 1 base, with the junction holding 6 bases beyond the gene matches. Including cysteine and phenylalanine, the CDR3 has 18 amino acids. The sequence is cut down to CDR3 DNA, 54 bases in frame from base 1. Sequences MNHNS (CDR1) and SASEGT (CDR2) are obtained from the germline V gene. The library was prepared using the immunoSEQ multiplex PCR assay. The multiplex PCR relied on a mix of 60 forward primers for TCR Vbeta segments and 13 reverse primers for TCR Jbeta segments. A multiplex PCR assay on genomic DNA amplified the CDR3 region of rearranged TCR beta genes. The Illumina HiSeq System was used to sequence the amplified TCR beta libraries as 87-base-pair reads. As for how the authors treated the data: A later analysis tallied around 80 million unique TCR beta chains across the 650 to 750 repertoires, and roughly 11 million of those chains were shared by two or more donors. To remove PCR and sequencing errors, raw reads were error-corrected and collapsed into unique sequences using a nearest-neighbor algorithm that merged closely related sequences. Alignment of CDR3 sequences to IMGT reference sequences was used to assign V, D and J gene segments. For a sequence to be retained, a match of at least six nucleotides was required to both a V gene segment and a J gene segment. Rearrangements were called productive when the CDR3 lacked stop codons and stayed in frame with V and J; all others were non-productive. Following IMGT convention, CDR3 was defined as the stretch from the second conserved V-encoded cysteine to the conserved J-encoded phenylalanine. The earlier analysis of 500 to 600 of the donors excluded sequences that lacked an unambiguous match to a single V gene segment. An earlier analysis of fewer than 750 of the donors called V segments functional above 56.7% productive rearrangements and segregating when the between-donor standard deviation exceeded 5%. A statistical classification framework was developed to diagnose cytomegalovirus status using the catalog of TCR beta chain sequences. In a later analysis, TCR nucleotide sequences were compared against IMGT/GENE-DB human TR gene sequences so that V and J genes could be assigned. In a later analysis, CDR3 sequences and most-parsimonious VDJ recombination scenarios were assigned using the TCRdist pipeline. A later analysis defined each TCR beta chain by its CDR3 amino acid sequence plus V-gene family, and excluded reads lacking a unique V-gene family. In a later analysis, approximately 590 highly shared, low-generation-probability nucleotide sequences were removed to address suspected cross-contamination and a sequencing artifact. A later analysis calculated a clonal expansion index for each public chain from normalized within-repertoire ranks of inferred template counts. In a later analysis, generation probabilities were computed using a VDJ recombination model fitted to out-of-frame rearrangements, and the results were checked against IGoR. A later analysis scored TCR-TCR, TCR-HLA and TCR-CMV co-occurrence with hypergeometric tests, applying a repertoire-size bias correction to TCR pairs. To estimate false discovery rates, a later analysis permuted the HLA or CMV assignments 20 times. A later analysis grouped co-occurring TCRs with DBSCAN, adding TCRdist sequence similarity when clustering within HLA-allele-positive subsets. Co-occurrence clustering excluded repertoires with fewer than 30,000 or more than 120,000 public chains, plus five with anomalous nucleotide sharing. Not all clones reach the TCRdb copy of this immuneACCESS table, which keeps in-frame sequences only. Checked studies attribute under half of the gap to unresolved V genes and leave the rest unexplained. V, J and clone size were drawn from that table, and D and trimming were deduced from the DNA. For this sample there are tens of thousands of clones; around 8% appear just once. Together, the top ten hold roughly 2% of the sample.

Sequenced: PBMCs. The clonotype was recovered from a man aged 50-59 years in good health and CMV-seronegative. The chain is made from TRBV6-1 and TRBJ2-6; TRBD1 aligns with 11 central bases. The DNA reads as follows: TGTGCCAGCAGTGTTAGGGACAGGGGGTTGTCTGGGGCCAACGTCCTGACTTTC. It translates to CASSVRDRGLSGANVLTF.